This T cell receptor beta chain emerged from a study of CD8 T cells in ankylosing spondylitis. The study, taken as a whole, reports: What seemed typical of ankylosing spondylitis blood was a TCR beta motif built from about eight highly homologous variants.

This CDR3 region has 16 residues. V gave up 4 bases and J gave up 5 bases; unmatched junction bases: 7. Germline assignment: CDR1 DFQATT and CDR2 SNEGSKA (reference sequence). TCRdb used MiXCR to reprocess the 5' RACE reads, holding one entry per CDR3 protein. The sample records 200,000 or so distinct CDR3 sequences, about an eighth being singletons. The table lists this clonotype with many counts. Its target is unknown. This clonotype originated in a female donor with ankylosing spondylitis or in good health (not recorded which). This chain connects TRBV20-1 to TRBJ2-3; 15 bases map to TRBD2. Sample: blood, either unsorted or a sorted T cell fraction (not recorded which). CDR3 sequence: CSATSEGLAGGDTQYF. The CDR3 nucleotides are TGCAGTGCTACCTCCGAGGGACTAGCGGGAGGAGATACGCAGTATTTT.